These T cell receptor beta chains were read from a single sample in a study of T-cell memory formation after mild COVID-19. MiXCR was run by TCRdb on the 5' RACE reads, yielding one entry per CDR3 protein. The sample includes 580,000 or so distinct CDR3 sequences, roughly 17% of them seen just once. The sample was PBMCs or a T cell subset sorted from them (not recorded which). These receptors were obtained from an adult woman who had mild COVID-19 (a few samples of this study predate the infection). Cell type and time point are not known. The CDR3 runs from the conserved cysteine through the conserved F or W. The D gene is left open where the match is weak. Where a row states a size, it is once, few, many or the class of an expanded clone; other rows omit it.

d_call	v_call	clone_size	j_call	cdr3_nt	cdr3_aa
-	TRBV18	few	TRBJ2-2	TGTGCCAGCTCACCACTTTCCCGGAACACCGGGGAGCTGTTTTTT	CASSPLSRNTGELFF
TRBD1	TRBV2	many	TRBJ1-2	TGTGCCAGTAGACAGGGGGCGAATGGCTACACCTTC	CASRQGANGYTF
TRBD1	TRBV3-1	-	TRBJ1-1	TGTGACAGCAGCCGAGGACAGGGCTCTCAAGCTTTCTTT	CDSSRGQGSQAFF
TRBD1	TRBV18	-	TRBJ2-5	TGTGCCAGCTCACGCCGAACCGGGACAGGGCAGGAGACCCAGTACTTC	CASSRRTGTGQETQYF
TRBD1	TRBV2	-	TRBJ1-5	TGTGCCAGCAGCGGGACAGGGATTCGTCAGCCCCAGCATTTT	CASSGTGIRQPQHF
TRBD1	TRBV6-6	-	TRBJ1-1	TGTGCCAGCACTAGGGAGGGGGCGATCACTGAAGCTTTCTTT	CASTREGAITEAFF
-	TRBV5-4	-	TRBJ1-1	TGTGCCAGCAGCTTGAGTTGGTCGAACACTGAAGCTTTCTTT	CASSLSWSNTEAFF
-	TRBV6-5	-	TRBJ2-3	TGTGCCAGCAGTCCGGACCTGTGGGCCACAGATACGCAGTATTTT	CASSPDLWATDTQYF
-	TRBV7-9	-	TRBJ2-2	TGTGCCAGCATCACCCCAGGGGACCCCGGGGAGCTGTTTTTT	CASITPGDPGELFF
-	TRBV2	-	TRBJ2-1	TGTGCCAGCAGTAAGCACCGCGCGGGCTCCTACAATGAGCAGTTCTTC	CASSKHRAGSYNEQFF
TRBD2	TRBV4-3	-	TRBJ2-1	TGCGCCAGCAGCCAATTTGCGGGAGCCGCCACCTTCGAGAATGAGCAGTTCTTC	CASSQFAGAATFENEQFF
-	TRBV20-1	-	TRBJ2-3	TGCAGTGCTTGGGACGGGAACACAGATACGCAGTATTTT	CSAWDGNTDTQYF
TRBD2	TRBV3-1	few	TRBJ2-7	TGTGCCAGCAGCCACCAGCGTCCGACTGGGACTAGCGGGAGGCCTAACTACGAGCAGTACTTC	CASSHQRPTGTSGRPNYEQYF
TRBD2	TRBV6-1	few	TRBJ2-2	TGTGCCAGCAGTGATGGGACTAGGTCCGGGGAGCTGTTTTTT	CASSDGTRSGELFF
TRBD2	TRBV6-2/TRBV6-3	many	TRBJ2-7	TGTGCCAGCAGTGATCCGGGACTAGCGTCCTCCTACGAGCAGTACTTC	CASSDPGLASSYEQYF
-	TRBV9	few	TRBJ1-2	TGTGCCAGCAGCGCCGTGTTAGATTACTATGGCTACACCTTC	CASSAVLDYYGYTF
-	TRBV2	once	TRBJ2-4	TGTGCCAGCACGCCGGGCTCGAACATTCAGTACTTC	CASTPGSNIQYF
-	TRBV7-2	-	TRBJ1-3	TGTGCCAGCAGCTTAGGGCCTCGGACGCTCTCTGGAAACACCATATATTTT	CASSLGPRTLSGNTIYF
-	TRBV20-1	-	TRBJ2-1	TGCAGTGCCATGTTAGCGACCAATGAGCAGTTCTTC	CSAMLATNEQFF
-	TRBV5-1	many	TRBJ1-2	TGCGCCAGCAGCTTGCAGTCCGGGACTAGGAGCTATGGCTACACCTTC	CASSLQSGTRSYGYTF
-	TRBV13	-	TRBJ2-1	TGTGCCAGCAGGCCCATGGGCAAGCCGGGCAATGAGCAGTTCTTC	CASRPMGKPGNEQFF